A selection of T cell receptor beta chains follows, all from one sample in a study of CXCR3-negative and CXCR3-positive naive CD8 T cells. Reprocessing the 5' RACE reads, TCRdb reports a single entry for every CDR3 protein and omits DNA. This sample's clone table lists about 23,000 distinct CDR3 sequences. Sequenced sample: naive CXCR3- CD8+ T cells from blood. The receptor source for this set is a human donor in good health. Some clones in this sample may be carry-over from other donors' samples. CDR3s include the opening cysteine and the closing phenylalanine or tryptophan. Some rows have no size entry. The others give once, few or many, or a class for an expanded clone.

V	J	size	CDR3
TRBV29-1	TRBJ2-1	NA	CSVVPALGNEQFF
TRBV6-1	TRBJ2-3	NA	CASSGTTDTTDTQYF
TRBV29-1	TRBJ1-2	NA	CSVDSVQTNYGYTF
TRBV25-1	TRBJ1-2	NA	CASSEGAGGNGYTF
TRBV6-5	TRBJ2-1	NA	CASSYSDPLAGGYNEQFF
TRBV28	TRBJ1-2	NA	CASSLRGGSGYTF
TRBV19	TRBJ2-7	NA	CASSAAGGYEQYF
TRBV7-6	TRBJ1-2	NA	CASSFSGGHPYGYTF
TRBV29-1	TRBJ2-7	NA	CSVEDGYSYEQYF
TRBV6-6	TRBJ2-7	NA	CASSYSKPTGRYEQYF
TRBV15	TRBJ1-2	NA	CATSKGTEVGGYTF
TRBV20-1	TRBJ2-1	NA	CSARQSLYPEQFF
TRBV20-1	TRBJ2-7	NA	CSARDPGQDRGYEQYF
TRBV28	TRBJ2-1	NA	CASSYNREGEYNEQFF
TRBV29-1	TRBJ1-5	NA	CSVEEGNNQPQHF
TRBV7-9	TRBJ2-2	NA	CASTELDRLNTGELFF
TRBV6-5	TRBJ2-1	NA	CASQSSYNEQFF
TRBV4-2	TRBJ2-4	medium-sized	CASSQERGDLHIQYF
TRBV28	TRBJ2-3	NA	CASSWNPLAGGRPDTQYF
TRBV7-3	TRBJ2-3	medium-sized	CASSRYGGLNTDTQYF
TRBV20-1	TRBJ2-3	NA	CSDGTGYPDTQYF
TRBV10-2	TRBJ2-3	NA	CASRRTEASTDTQYF